This entry lists 9 T cell receptor beta chains sequenced from one sample in a study of shared clonotypes between healthy human individuals. Sequencing used immunoSEQ multiplex PCR; TCRdb keeps in-frame clones, though not all of them. The sample records about 2.2 million clones, 85% to 95% being singletons. Terminally differentiated effector memory CD45RA+ cells were left out of the naive CD8 fraction, which was CD45RO-negative and positively selected for CCR7. The material sequenced was naive CD8+ T cells from PBMCs. The receptors shown here come from a man between 18 and 29 years old in good health. Some clones in this sample may be carry-over from other donors' samples.

J is TRBJ2-1 and V is TRBV7-2; D is ambiguous. The CDR3 runs to 15 residues. From germline, CDR1 is SGHTA and CDR2 FQGNSA. V gave up 1 base and J gave up 0 bases, with 7 bases separating them. This chain's CDR3 is CASSLGPSSYNEQFF. The CDR3, as DNA: TGTGCCAGCAGCTTAGGCCCTAGCTCCTACAATGAGCAGTTCTTC.

V and J are TRBV13 and TRBJ2-2; 10 bases line up with TRBD1. The germline gives CDR1 PRHDT, CDR2 FYEKMQ (reference sequence). The CDR3 has 18 amino acids. J gave up 3 bases and V 5 bases, and 12 bases lay outside the gene matches. CDR3 DNA sequence: TGTGCCAGCAGCCCGATTGGGACAGGGGCACGGGACACCGGGGAGCTGTTTTTT. This encodes CASSPIGTGARDTGELFF.

The V gene is TRBV27, the J gene TRBJ1-2, with D perhaps matching TRBD1 (5 bases). Deletions cut 0 bases from V and 4 bases from J, with 15 bases between. From germline, CDR1 is MNHEY and CDR2 SMNVEV (reference sequence). The CDR3 consists of 16 residues. The CDR3 bases are TGTGCCAGCAGTTTATCGGGGGAGACGGTCATCTATGGCTACACCTTC. Its protein product is CASSLSGETVIYGYTF.

The rearrangement joins TRBV18 to TRBJ2-4, with D tentatively TRBD1 or TRBD2 (5 bases each). The ends were cut back, 10 bases at V and 2 bases at J, with 30 bases in the middle. There are 19 residues in the CDR3. Germline CDR1 is KGHSH and CDR2 is LQKENI. The CDR3 bases are TGTGCCACTACCCCCGGGGCAGTCCCATCAAACCCGTCCAAAAACATTCAGTACTTC. This encodes CATTPGAVPSNPSKNIQYF.

The genes are TRBV6-6 and TRBJ1-4, with no clear D. The CDR3 covers 14 residues. Germline lookup yields CDR1 MNHNY and CDR2 SVGAGI (reference sequence). Deletions cut 5 bases from V and 2 bases from J, with 9 bases between. DNA of the CDR3: TGTGCCAGCAGTCCCGGGCGTACTAATGAAAAACTGTTTTTT. This sequence encodes CASSPGRTNEKLFF.

The chain is built from TRBV2 and TRBJ2-1; a weak D match, TRBD2 (6 bases). Trimming cost V 0 bases and J 4 bases, with 16 bases left between them. Germline V gene data show CDR1 as SNHLY and CDR2 as FYNNEI. The CDR3 consists of 17 residues. CDR3 region: CASSEAGGRLGYNEQFF. The CDR3 DNA reads as TGTGCCAGCAGTGAAGCGGGAGGTCGCCTGGGATACAATGAGCAGTTCTTC.

CDR3 sequence (DNA): TGTGCCAGCAGGCGGGCGAACACCGGGGAGCTGTTTTTT. Translating gives CASRRANTGELFF. The chain combines TRBV4-2 with TRBJ2-2; D might be TRBD2 (5 bases). The germline V gene encodes CDR1 LGHNA and CDR2 YNFKEQ. This CDR3 comprises 13 residues. Trimming took off 6 bases at V and 0 bases at J, with 5 bases between the two ends.

The chain links TRBV28 to TRBJ1-2; D may be TRBD1 (5 bases). Germline V lookup: CDR1 MDHEN, CDR2 SYDVKM. The CDR3 contains 15 residues. V was clipped by 3 bases and J by 1 base, with 12 bases between them. For the CDR3, the DNA is TGTGCCAGCAGTTTCGGGACGCAAGATAACTATGGCTACACCTTC. Translated: CASSFGTQDNYGYTF.

The chain combines TRBV5-1 with TRBJ2-1; 12 bases fit TRBD2. With V trimmed by 4 bases and J by 8 bases, 16 bases remained unmatched. There are 18 residues in the CDR3. From germline, CDR1 is SGHRS and CDR2 YFSETQ. The CDR3 bases are TGCGCCAGCAGCCCCTCACTACGACTAGCGGGAGACTTCGATGAGCAGTTCTTC. It is translated as CASSPSLRLAGDFDEQFF.